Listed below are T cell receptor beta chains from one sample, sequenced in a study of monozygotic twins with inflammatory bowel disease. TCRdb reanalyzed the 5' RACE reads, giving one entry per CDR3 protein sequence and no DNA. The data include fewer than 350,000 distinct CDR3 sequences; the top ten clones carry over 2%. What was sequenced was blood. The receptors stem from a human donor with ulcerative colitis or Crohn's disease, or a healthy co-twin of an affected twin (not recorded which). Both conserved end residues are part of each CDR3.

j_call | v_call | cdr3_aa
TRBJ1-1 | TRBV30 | CAWSDTGVEAFF
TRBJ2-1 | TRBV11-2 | CASSLGRWSWNEQFF
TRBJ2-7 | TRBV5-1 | CASSLLGTGFDEQYF
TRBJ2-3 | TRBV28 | CASSSRSPTPGRITDTQYF
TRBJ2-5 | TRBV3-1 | CASSQDPKQTQYF
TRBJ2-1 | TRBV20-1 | CSARGLLAGYSEQFF
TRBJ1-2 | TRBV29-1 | CSVPLGRGLSYGYTF
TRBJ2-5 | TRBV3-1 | CASSRADYYQETQYF
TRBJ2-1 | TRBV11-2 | CASSSTGTGHYNEQFF
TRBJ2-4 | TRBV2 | CASSEEDRARAKNIQYF
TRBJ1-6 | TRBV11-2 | CASSLGGGTGGNSSPLHF
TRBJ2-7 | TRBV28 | CASGTASNYEQYF
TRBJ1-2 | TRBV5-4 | CASFGDTGGYTF
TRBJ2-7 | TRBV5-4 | CASSLGSGSYEQYF
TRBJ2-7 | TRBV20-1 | CSARDPLSGEQYF
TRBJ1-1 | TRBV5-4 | CASGDRGGNTEAFF
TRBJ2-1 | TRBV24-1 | CATSELYNEQFF
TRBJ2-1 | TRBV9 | CASSIGRGLSYIEQFF
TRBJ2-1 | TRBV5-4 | CASSLSRGLAGGRNEQFF
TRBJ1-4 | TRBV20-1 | CSAQAAPTNEKLFF
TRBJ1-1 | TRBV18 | CASSPQENTEAFF
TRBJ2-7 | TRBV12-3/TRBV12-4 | CASRMTGGYNEQYF
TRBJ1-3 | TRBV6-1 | CASRTDRKSSGNTIYF
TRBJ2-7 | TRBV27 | CASSFLDRVREQYF
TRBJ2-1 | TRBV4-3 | CASSLRYNEQFF
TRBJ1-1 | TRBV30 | CAWTRGSFEVTEAFF
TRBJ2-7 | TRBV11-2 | CASSFYFGGPLKHEQYF
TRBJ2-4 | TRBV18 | CASSQAAAKNTQYF
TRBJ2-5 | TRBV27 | CASSLYGTETQYF
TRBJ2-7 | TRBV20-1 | CSASPPTSSYEQYF
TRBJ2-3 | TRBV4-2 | CASSQDHGLLGGADTQYF
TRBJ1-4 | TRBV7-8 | CASSGERTNEKLFF
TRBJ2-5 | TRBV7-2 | CASSPTDGAQYF
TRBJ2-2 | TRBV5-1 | CASSLAQANTGELFF
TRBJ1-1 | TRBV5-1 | CASNFLSPGTEAFF
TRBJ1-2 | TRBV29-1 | CSVDDRLNYGYTF
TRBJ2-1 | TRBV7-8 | CASTPGQYNNEQFF
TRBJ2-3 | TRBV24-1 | CATSSGAPSDTQYF
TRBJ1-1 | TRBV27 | CASSLTGGWAENTEAFF
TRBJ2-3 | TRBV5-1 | CASSLRGSMDPDTQYF
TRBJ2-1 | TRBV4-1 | CASSQEGSSSYNEQFF
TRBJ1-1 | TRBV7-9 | CASSLKLPDQDTEAFF
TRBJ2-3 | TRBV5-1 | CASSRSGGASTDTQYF
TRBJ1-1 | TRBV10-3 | CAISGNSGRGNTEAFF
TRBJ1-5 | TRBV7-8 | CASSLDTQGGEPQHF
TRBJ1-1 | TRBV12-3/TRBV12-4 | CASQNRMNTEAFF
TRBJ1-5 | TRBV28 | CASSPPQGINQPQHF
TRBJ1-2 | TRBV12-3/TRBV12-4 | CASSLWQGYGYTF
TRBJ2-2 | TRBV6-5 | CASSYATGTNTGELFF
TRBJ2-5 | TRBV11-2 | CASSPPGSEETQYF
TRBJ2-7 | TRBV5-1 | CASSLEALGSYEQYF
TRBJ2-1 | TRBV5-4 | CASSPGAGRTNEQFF
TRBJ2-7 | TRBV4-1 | CASSQEPPASGSYEQYF
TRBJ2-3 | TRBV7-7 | CASSAEPVSGGGTDTQYF
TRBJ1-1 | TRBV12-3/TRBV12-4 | CASSQGGVRAFF
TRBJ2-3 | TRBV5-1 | CASSFYRQGSDTQYF
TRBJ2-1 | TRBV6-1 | CASTKNEGGNEQFF
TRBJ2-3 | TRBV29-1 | CSVEGSSSGSSKDTQYF